The rows below give T cell receptor beta chains drawn from one sample of a study of T cells in Graves' hyperthyroidism and ophthalmopathy. TCRdb processed the multiplex PCR reads anew with MiXCR; each CDR3 protein has one entry. Altogether hundreds of thousands of distinct CDR3 sequences are present, less than 25% being singletons, with the ten largest covering about 34%. Sample: blood. The receptors shown here come from a man aged 25 to 40 with Graves' ophthalmopathy. The CDR3 runs from the conserved cysteine through the conserved F or W.

cdr3_aa,j_call,v_call
CASSLGGTQYF,NA,TRBV11-2
CASSLSREETQYF,TRBJ2-5,TRBV27
CASSRWDTSYEQYF,TRBJ2-7,TRBV3-1
CATSSRLARTDTQYF,TRBJ2-3,TRBV15
CASRRVNEQFF,TRBJ2-1,TRBV28
CASSLRPGRNTVSYNEQFF,TRBJ2-1,TRBV7-2
CASSYTGGFGYTF,TRBJ1-2,TRBV19
CSASRGAGIGNEKLFF,TRBJ1-4,TRBV20-1
CASSIVLGYSNQPQHF,TRBJ1-5,TRBV7-8
CASGRVGETQYF,TRBJ2-5,TRBV6-1
CAGWTGVEDTQYF,TRBJ2-3,TRBV2
CASTRGGPGLSGTDTQYF,TRBJ2-3,TRBV6-1
CASSLGLERFNEQFF,TRBJ2-1,TRBV11-2
CASARGGNTEAFF,TRBJ1-1,TRBV27
CASSDGLAGYQETQYF,TRBJ2-5,TRBV11-2
CASSLAGAGDRHEQFF,TRBJ2-1,TRBV28
CASSESRQWGTQYF,TRBJ2-3,TRBV2
CSANRDRDYYEQYF,TRBJ2-7,TRBV20-1
CSARLQGNQPQHF,TRBJ1-5,TRBV20-1
CASSDTSVRGDTQYF,TRBJ2-3,TRBV11-2
CASRLRTEAFF,TRBJ1-1,TRBV28
CASTRGGAEAFF,TRBJ1-1,TRBV5-6
CASSLAATSATYNEQFF,TRBJ2-1,TRBV7-2
CASQTLPGAYEQYF,TRBJ2-7,TRBV27
CASSSGRENTGELFF,TRBJ2-2,TRBV11-2
CALLAGLAGPSYNEQFF,TRBJ2-1,TRBV2
CASSSRDRGLDLGNEQFF,TRBJ2-1,TRBV13
CASSQDRLLAKNIQYF,TRBJ2-4,TRBV25-1
CASSPSGGRNTEAFF,TRBJ1-1,TRBV27
CASSFSPGEETQYF,TRBJ2-5,TRBV11-2
CSAGTGTGWQPQHF,TRBJ1-5,TRBV20-1